A selection of T cell receptor beta chains follows, all from one sample in a study of blood T cell repertoires in COVID-19. Using immunoSEQ multiplex PCR, the repertoire was profiled, and TCRdb retains in-frame clones only, with some absent. This sample has some 170,000 clones; about 70% occur once, and the top ten carry around 8.1%. The sequenced sample consisted of peripheral blood. The source of these receptors is a woman aged 45-65 years with active or convalescent COVID-19. The CDR3 runs from the conserved cysteine through the conserved F or W. Each record gives: clone size, V gene, J gene, CDR3 length, D gene, CDR3 protein, CDR3 DNA. The D gene is left open where the match is weak. Clone size appears in some rows only: once, few, many, or a class for an expanded clone.

.,TRBV30,TRBJ2-7,11,TRBD1,CAGQVSYEQYF,TGTGCCGGACAGGTTTCCTACGAGCAGTACTTC
.,TRBV28,TRBJ1-5,16,.,CASSLSAGHSNQPQHF,TGTGCCAGCAGTTTATCAGCAGGGCATAGCAATCAGCCCCAGCATTTT
.,TRBV5-1,TRBJ2-3,14,.,CASGWAGSTDTQYF,TGCGCCAGCGGGTGGGCGGGTAGCACAGATACGCAGTATTTT
few,TRBV28,TRBJ2-1,16,TRBD2,CASSLGTSGSYGEQFF,TGTGCCAGCAGCCTCGGGACTAGCGGGAGTTACGGTGAGCAGTTCTTC
few,TRBV4-2,TRBJ2-1,15,.,CASSQGDGAAGGQFF,TGTGCCAGCAGCCAAGGGGACGGGGCCGCCGGGGGGCAGTTCTTC
.,TRBV28,TRBJ1-3,16,.,CASSFYAGITGNTIYF,TGTGCCAGCAGTTTTTACGCAGGGATCACTGGAAACACCATATATTTT
.,TRBV6-5,TRBJ1-2,14,.,CASSPSSGNYGYTF,TGTGCCAGCAGTCCATCATCAGGGAACTATGGCTACACCTTC
.,TRBV7-2,TRBJ2-1,13,.,CASSAGQPNEQFF,TGTGCCAGCAGCGCGGGACAGCCCAATGAGCAGTTCTTC
.,TRBV9,TRBJ1-1,16,TRBD1,CASSPARTGEYTEAFF,TGTGCCAGCAGCCCAGCCAGGACAGGCGAATACACTGAAGCTTTCTTT
.,TRBV4-3,TRBJ2-5,15,.,CASSQDLEGVRTQYF,TGCGCCAGCAGCCAAGACTTGGAGGGTGTGCGGACCCAGTACTTC
.,TRBV6-5,TRBJ2-4,14,.,CASSYSPRGSIQYF,TGTGCCAGCAGTTACTCTCCTCGTGGTAGCATTCAGTACTTC
.,TRBV7-9,TRBJ1-1,14,.,CASSLAMGGTEAFF,TGTGCCAGCAGCTTAGCTATGGGAGGAACTGAAGCTTTCTTT
.,TRBV7-8,TRBJ2-3,16,TRBD2,CASSSVRLAGGGTQYF,TGTGCCAGCAGCTCGGTGAGACTAGCGGGAGGGGGTACGCAGTATTTT
.,TRBV19,TRBJ2-1,14,TRBD2,CASSPGTTYNEQFF,TGTGCCAGTAGTCCCGGGACTACCTACAATGAGCAGTTCTTC
.,TRBV7-6,TRBJ1-4,14,TRBD1,CASSTRDRALKLFF,TGTGCCAGCAGCACCCGGGACAGAGCCTTGAAACTGTTTTTT
.,TRBV12-5,TRBJ1-1,16,.,CASGLVSGKFVTEAFF,TGTGCTAGTGGTTTGGTCTCAGGGAAATTTGTAACTGAAGCTTTCTTT
few,TRBV9,TRBJ2-1,16,TRBD2,CASSARSGSLHNEQFF,TGTGCCAGCAGCGCCCGTAGCGGGAGTCTCCACAATGAGCAGTTCTTC
.,TRBV9,TRBJ2-1,16,TRBD1,CASSKGQGASYNEQFF,TGTGCCAGCAGCAAAGGACAGGGGGCAAGCTACAATGAGCAGTTCTTC
.,TRBV19,TRBJ1-1,18,TRBD1,CASNKGRGLSGFNTEAFF,TGTGCCAGTAATAAGGGCAGGGGGCTTAGTGGCTTTAACACTGAAGCTTTCTTT
.,TRBV29-1,TRBJ2-5,12,TRBD1,CSGTRQGETQYF,TGCAGCGGGACAAGACAGGGTGAGACCCAGTACTTC
few,TRBV7-3,TRBJ1-6,13,.,CASSFTNNSPLHF,TGTGCCAGCAGCTTTACTAATAATTCACCCCTCCACTTT
.,TRBV27,TRBJ1-1,17,.,CASSPRSGGPLYTEAFF,TGTGCCAGCAGTCCCCGTAGCGGGGGGCCTTTATACACTGAAGCTTTCTTT
.,TRBV28,TRBJ2-1,15,.,CASQKRGSFYNEQFF,TGTGCCAGCCAAAAAAGGGGGTCCTTCTACAATGAGCAGTTCTTC
.,TRBV5-6,TRBJ1-2,14,.,CASSLYTADYGYTF,TGTGCCAGCAGCTTGTATACTGCGGACTATGGCTACACCTTC
.,TRBV18,TRBJ1-4,13,.,CASSPLLNEKLFF,TGTGCCAGCTCACCACTACTTAATGAAAAACTGTTTTTT
.,TRBV3-1/TRBV3-2,TRBJ1-4,14,TRBD1,CASTDRGTNEKLFF,TGTGCCAGCACGGACAGGGGCACTAATGAAAAACTGTTTTTT
.,TRBV21-1,TRBJ1-1,19,.,CASSKERDRSFFMNTEAFF,TGTGCCAGCAGCAAAGAACGGGACAGGTCCTTTTTCATGAACACTGAAGCTTTCTTT
.,TRBV9,TRBJ1-1,16,.,CASSPLRGQEWARAFF,TGTGCCAGCAGCCCCCTAAGGGGCCAAGAATGGGCTCGAGCTTTCTTT
many,TRBV30,TRBJ1-2,12,TRBD1,CARDRRGAGYTF,TGTGCCCGGGACAGACGGGGTGCGGGCTACACCTTC
.,TRBV28,TRBJ2-2,12,.,CASQENTGELFF,TGTGCCAGCCAGGAGAACACCGGGGAGCTGTTTTTT
.,TRBV10-3,TRBJ1-4,13,.,CASCDGQGEKLFF,TGTGCCAGCTGTGACGGTCAGGGGGAAAAACTGTTTTTT